Sequencing of this T cell receptor beta chain was carried out in a study of T cell responses to AZD1222 COVID-19 vaccine. The study's findings and limits: Only a handful of AZD1222 recipients were seropositive at baseline. Without day 14 samples, only post-peak T cell repertoires were studied.

TCRdb keeps only in-frame clones here, not all; method: immunoSEQ multiplex PCR. Of some 150,000 clones listed, just over 90% are singletons. Germline CDR1 reads LGHNA; CDR2 reads YSLEER. CDR3 size: 14 residues. Trimming shortened V by 1 base and J by 8 bases, and 14 bases separated the two germline ends. This clone was found once. The antigen is not known. This clonotype was obtained from an adult in good health. The sample consisted of peripheral blood, taken on day 0 of MenACWY control vaccination. The chain recombines TRBV4-3 with TRBJ1-2; D is unclear. The CDR3 nucleotides read TGCGCCAGCAGCCAAGCTAACTCCAAAGGCGGCTACACCTTC. Translation: CASSQANSKGGYTF.